The 22 T cell receptor beta chains below all came from one sample that was sequenced in a study of blood T cell repertoires in COVID-19. The method was immunoSEQ multiplex PCR; TCRdb's version includes in-frame clones alone and lacks a portion of them. The sample includes 150,000 to 200,000 clones, 70% to 90% seen only once; the top ten take roughly 8.6%. Sequenced material: peripheral blood. Every receptor here comes from a man in his fifties or sixties with acute or convalescent COVID-19.

The chain carries TRBV2 and TRBJ2-5, with 12 bases matching TRBD2. The CDR3 is 17 residues long. V dropped 10 bases and J dropped 1; count of bases not matched to a gene: 13. From germline, CDR1 is SNHLY and CDR2 FYNNEI. The CDR3 sequence is CATHRGGLAGLQETQYF. The CDR3 bases are TGTGCCACCCACCGGGGGGGACTAGCGGGCCTCCAAGAGACCCAGTACTTC. The variable domain in full, completed from reference TRBV2 and TRBJ2-5, reads EPEVTQTPSHQVTQMGQEVILRCVPISNHLYFYWYRQILGQKVEFLVSFYNNEISEKSEIFDDQFSVERPDGSNFTLKIRSTKLEDSAMYFCATHRGGLAGLQETQYFGPGTRLLVL.

This clone was counted once. This chain joins TRBV28 and TRBJ1-5; 8 positions agree with TRBD1. The ends lost 6 bases at V and 3 bases at J; junction bases unmatched: 10. This CDR3 comprises 16 residues. Germline-derived CDR1 and CDR2 are MDHEN and SYDVKM. The CDR3 DNA sequence: TGTGCCAGCAGCCCTCCAGGGGGCGCATTCAATCAGCCCCAGCATTTT. Translated, it gives CASSPPGGAFNQPQHF.

This clone is a singleton in its sample. This chain connects TRBV18 to TRBJ1-2; TRBD1 matches at 10 bases. The germline CDR1 and CDR2 sequences are KGHSH and LQKENI. V shed 4 bases and J 1 base; nucleotides not matched to a gene: 6. The CDR3 sequence is 16 residues long. CDR3 region: CASSLRDRGLNYGYTF. The CDR3 coding sequence is TGTGCCAGCTCACTCCGGGACAGGGGCCTTAACTATGGCTACACCTTC.

V gene TRBV24-1 combines with J gene TRBJ2-1; TRBD2 aligns across 12 bases. CDR1 is KGHDR, CDR2 SFDVKD, per germline. The CDR3 loop spans 16 amino acids. With V trimmed by 4 bases and J by 9 bases, 9 bases remained unmatched. CDR3 loop: CATSDPGTSGRGEQFF. CDR3 bases: TGTGCCACCAGTGACCCCGGGACTAGCGGGCGGGGTGAGCAGTTCTTC.

This chain links TRBV19 with TRBJ1-4; TRBD1 matches 8 bases. From germline, CDR1 is LNHDA and CDR2 SQIVND (reference sequence). There are 15 residues in the CDR3. V shed 5 bases and J 5 bases; nucleotides not matched to a gene: 7. The CDR3 reads CASSAQGALNEKLFF. CDR3 in DNA: TGTGCCAGTAGTGCCCAGGGGGCGTTGAATGAAAAACTGTTTTTT. Combining the CDR3 with reference TRBV19 and TRBJ1-4 gives the whole variable domain DGGITQSPKYLFRKEGQNVTLSCEQNLNHDAMYWYRQDPGQGLRLIYYSQIVNDFQKGDIAEGYSVSREKKESFPLTVTSAQKNPTAFYLCASSAQGALNEKLFFGSGTQLSVL.

Comments on this clone: The identical CDR3 is also encoded by other nucleotide sequences in the sample. This chain uses TRBV7-3 with TRBJ2-1, with TRBD2 matching 8 bases. Germline CDR1 is SGHTA and CDR2 is FQGTGA. The CDR3 totals 15 residues. Trimming at V came to 2 bases and at J to 8 bases, leaving 8 bases not matched to a gene. Written as DNA, the CDR3 is TGTGCCAGCAGCTTAGGACTAGCAGGAGTAGATGAGCAGTTCTTC. Encoded protein: CASSLGLAGVDEQFF.

The chain combines TRBV29-1 with TRBJ1-2, with TRBD1 identical over 9 bases. Per the germline V gene, CDR1 is SQVTM and CDR2 is ANQGSEA. The CDR3 extends over 13 amino acids. J was trimmed by 4 bases and V by 7 bases; bases with no gene match: 7. CDR3 in amino acids: CSAIPGQGYGYTF. The CDR3 region has the DNA TGCAGCGCGATCCCGGGACAGGGCTATGGCTACACCTTC.

The chain joins TRBV5-4 to TRBJ2-1; the match to TRBD1 covers 7 bases. V trimming: 6 bases; J trimming: 1 base; junction bases outside the gene matches: 7. The CDR3 loop spans 15 amino acids. Looked up from germline, CDR1 is SGHNT and CDR2 is YYREEE (reference sequence). For the CDR3, the DNA is TGTGCCAGCAAGACCCGGGACAGTTCCTACAATGAGCAGTTCTTC. This translates into CASKTRDSSYNEQFF.

The chain uses TRBV3-1 (or the pseudogene TRBV3-2) and TRBJ2-2; possible D gene TRBD2, 5 bases. CDR1 is LGHDT and CDR2 is YNNKEL in the germline V gene (reference sequence). V gave up 0 bases and J gave up 4 bases, with 12 bases separating them. The length of the CDR3 is 16 residues. CDR3 coding DNA: TGTGCCAGCAGCCAAGAAAGGCCTCGGGGCACCGGGGAGCTGTTTTTT. Amino acid sequence: CASSQERPRGTGELFF.

The chain links TRBV7-3 to TRBJ1-1; D is uncertain. Germline-derived CDR1 and CDR2 are SGHTA and FQGTGA. CDR3 length: 13 residues. V lost 8 bases and J 1 base, leaving 11 bases between the germline ends. CDR3 DNA sequence: TGTGCCAGCGGCTACGGTCCGAACACTGAAGCTTTCTTT. Translation gives CASGYGPNTEAFF.

This clone was seen a few times. This chain uses TRBV9 with TRBJ2-2; possibly TRBD1 for D (5 bases). Germline V gene sequence: CDR1 SGDLS, CDR2 YYNGEE. This CDR3 has 16 amino acids. Trimming left V 0 bases short and J 5 bases short, with 14 bases between. CDR3 amino acids: CASSVGAYPGTGELFF. The CDR3 DNA follows: TGTGCCAGCAGCGTAGGAGCTTATCCAGGGACCGGGGAGCTGTTTTTT.

J is TRBJ1-4 and V is TRBV9; 7 bases are shared with TRBD1. Germline loops: CDR1 SGDLS, CDR2 YYNGEE. The CDR3 is made up of 14 amino acids. Trimming took 4 bases from V and 4 from J; bases not matched to a gene: 4. The CDR3 is CASSLGQLNEKLFF. CDR3 nucleotides: TGTGCCAGCAGCCTGGGACAGCTTAATGAAAAACTGTTTTTT.

The V call is TRBV18, the J call TRBJ1-2, with TRBD1 identical over 7 bases. Trimming removed 5 bases from V and 1 base from J; junction bases left unmatched: 13. The CDR3 sequence is 17 residues long. Germline CDR1 is KGHSH and CDR2 is LQKENI. CDR3 amino acids: CASSSRRGGLINYGYTF. The DNA of the CDR3 is TGTGCCAGCTCATCCAGGAGAGGGGGCCTCATTAACTATGGCTACACCTTC.

The chain uses TRBV9 and TRBJ2-2; D is unresolved. The germline V gene has CDR1 SGDLS and CDR2 YYNGEE. The V end lost 0 bases, the J end lost 1 base, and 7 bases lay between the germline ends. This CDR3 has 15 amino acids. The CDR3 sequence is CASSVAGGNTGELFF. For the CDR3, the DNA is TGTGCCAGCAGCGTAGCCGGCGGGAACACCGGGGAGCTGTTTTTT.

The chain links TRBV5-1 to TRBJ2-7; TRBD1 is a possible D gene (6 bases). Trimming cost V 5 bases and J 7 bases, with 19 bases left between them. The germline V gene has CDR1 SGHRS and CDR2 YFSETQ. The CDR3 contains 14 residues. This CDR3 reads CASRAQATGGEQYF. DNA of the CDR3: TGCGCCAGCAGGGCCCAGGCGACAGGCGGGGAGCAGTACTTC.

Here the CDR3 DNA reads TGTGCCAGCAGTTTGAGCTTTAATGAAAAACTGTTTTTT. This sequence encodes CASSLSFNEKLFF. The chain couples TRBV12-3 or TRBV12-4 to TRBJ1-4, with D unresolved. CDR3 length: 13 residues. V was pared by 3 bases and J by 4 bases, with 6 bases between.

V gene TRBV3-1 (or the pseudogene TRBV3-2) combines with J gene TRBJ2-1, with 9 bases identical to TRBD2. The CDR3 is 17 amino acids. V shed 4 bases and J 1 base; nucleotides not matched to a gene: 8. CDR1 LGHDT and CDR2 YNNKEL come from the germline V gene (reference sequence). As DNA, the CDR3 is TGTGCCAGCAGCCTGGCCGCAGCGGGAGGATCCTACAATGAGCAGTTCTTC. It yields the protein CASSLAAAGGSYNEQFF.

This chain links TRBV5-1 with TRBJ2-1, with a weak D call TRBD1 (5 bases). The CDR3 is 15 amino acids. CDR1 and CDR2 (germline): SGHRS, YFSETQ. Trimming took 0 bases from V and 9 from J, leaving 16 bases between them. The CDR3 nucleotides are TGCGCCAGCAGCTTGGCCGTTAGTAGAAGGGGTGAGCAGTTCTTC. It yields the protein CASSLAVSRRGEQFF.

J is TRBJ2-7 and V is TRBV6-1, with TRBD1 identical over 8 bases. Germline values: CDR1 MNHNS, CDR2 SASEGT. The CDR3 is made up of 14 amino acids. With 7 bases clipped from V and 2 bases from J, the junction kept 7 bases outside the gene matches. The CDR3 here is CASTRTGFTYEQYF. The CDR3 DNA sequence: TGTGCCAGCACCCGGACAGGGTTCACCTACGAGCAGTACTTC.

This clone occurred a few times. The chain employs TRBV28 and TRBJ1-2; tentatively, D is TRBD1 (6 bases). CDR1 is MDHEN, CDR2 SYDVKM, per germline. Trimming removed 11 bases at V and 3 bases at J, with 16 bases between. This CDR3 spans 13 amino acids. DNA of the CDR3: TGTGCCTTGCGGGGGGCGCGGGACTATGGCTACACCTTC. This codes for CALRGARDYGYTF.

This chain joins TRBV28 and TRBJ1-4, with no clear D. Germline V gene data show CDR1 as MDHEN and CDR2 as SYDVKM. The CDR3 loop spans 13 amino acids. V gave up 6 bases and J gave up 4 bases, with 9 bases separating them. The CDR3 sequence: CASRDLNNEKLFF. The DNA for the CDR3 is TGTGCCAGCAGGGACTTGAATAATGAAAAACTGTTTTTT.

This chain connects TRBV5-1 to TRBJ1-2; the match to TRBD1 covers 7 bases. Germline V gives CDR1 SGHRS, CDR2 YFSETQ. The V segment lost 3 bases and the J segment 2 bases; nucleotides outside the gene matches: 16. The CDR3 sequence is 18 residues long. This CDR3 is CASSSKLITGVGNYGYTF. Here the CDR3 DNA reads TGCGCCAGCAGCTCAAAACTTATAACAGGGGTGGGCAACTATGGCTACACCTTC.